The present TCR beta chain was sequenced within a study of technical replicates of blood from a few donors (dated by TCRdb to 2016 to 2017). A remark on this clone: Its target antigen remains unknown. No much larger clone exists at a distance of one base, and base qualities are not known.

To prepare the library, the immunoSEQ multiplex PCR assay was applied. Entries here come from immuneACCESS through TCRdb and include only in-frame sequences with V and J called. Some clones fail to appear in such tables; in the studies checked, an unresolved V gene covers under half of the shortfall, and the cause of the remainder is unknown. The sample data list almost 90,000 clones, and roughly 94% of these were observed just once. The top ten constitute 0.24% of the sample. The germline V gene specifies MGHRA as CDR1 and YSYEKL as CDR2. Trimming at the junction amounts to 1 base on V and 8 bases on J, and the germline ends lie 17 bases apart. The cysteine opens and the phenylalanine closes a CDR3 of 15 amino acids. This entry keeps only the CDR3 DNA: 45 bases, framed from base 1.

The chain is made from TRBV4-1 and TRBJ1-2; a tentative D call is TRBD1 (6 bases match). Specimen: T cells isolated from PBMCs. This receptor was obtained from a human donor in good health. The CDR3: CASSQADRGGWGYTF. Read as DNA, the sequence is TGCGCCAGCAGCCAAGCCGATAGGGGGGGCTGGGGCTACACCTTC.